This T cell receptor (beta chain) was sequenced for a study of cytomegalovirus exposure and HLA in healthy donors. This CDR3 has 17 residues. Germline CDR1 reads LGHNA; CDR2 reads YNFKEQ. Trimming removed 3 bases at V and 0 bases at J, with 17 bases between. 13 Jbeta primers and 60 Vbeta primers were used for the PCR. This table comes from immunoSEQ multiplex PCR, and its TCRdb copy is limited to in-frame clones, with some not included. The sample lists some 150,000 clones, 60% to 80% occurring once. The sequenced sample consisted of PBMCs. This TCR was recovered from a male donor in good health and CMV-seronegative. The chain uses TRBV4-2 and TRBJ1-1; no reliable D call. The CDR3 sequence is CASSHLQRGGMNTEAFF. The CDR3 coding sequence is TGTGCCAGCAGCCACTTACAGCGGGGAGGCATGAACACTGAAGCTTTCTTT.